These T cell receptor beta chains were read from a single sample in a study of OX40 agonist ivuxolimab in advanced cancers. Measured with immunoSEQ multiplex PCR; TCRdb has only the in-frame clones, and not every one. The table shows 51,000 or so clones, with less than 85% occurring only once. The sequencing used CD4+ or CD8+ T cells sorted from blood, collected in a trial of the OX40 agonist ivuxolimab. The receptors stem from an adult with an advanced solid tumor such as melanoma, head and neck, liver or kidney cancer. The CDR3 runs from the conserved cysteine through the conserved F or W. The order of the fields is J gene, D gene, clone size, V gene, CDR3 DNA, CDR3 protein. The D gene is left open where the match is weak. Some rows have no size entry. The others give once, few or many, or a class for an expanded clone.

j_gene: TRBJ2-2
d_gene: NA
abundance: NA
v_gene: TRBV4-2
CDR3nt: TGTGCCAGCAGCCAAGTTGGGACGCTTTACGGGGAGCTGTTTTTT
CDR3aa: CASSQVGTLYGELFF

j_gene: TRBJ2-1
d_gene: NA
abundance: NA
v_gene: TRBV7-2
CDR3nt: TGTGCCAGCAACCGTCCGGGCCCCCCGGGGGAGCAGTTCTTC
CDR3aa: CASNRPGPPGEQFF

j_gene: TRBJ1-2
d_gene: NA
abundance: NA
v_gene: TRBV7-9
CDR3nt: TGTGCCAGCAGCGCCCAGACAGGAAACTATGGCTACACCTTC
CDR3aa: CASSAQTGNYGYTF

j_gene: TRBJ1-2
d_gene: NA
abundance: NA
v_gene: TRBV28
CDR3nt: TGTGCCAGCAGTCGCTCTTCGTCACTAGGGAAGGGCTACACCTTC
CDR3aa: CASSRSSSLGKGYTF

j_gene: TRBJ2-7
d_gene: NA
abundance: NA
v_gene: TRBV19
CDR3nt: TGTGCCAGTAGTATGGCCCAGGGGAACGAGCAGTACTTC
CDR3aa: CASSMAQGNEQYF

j_gene: TRBJ1-2
d_gene: TRBD1
abundance: once
v_gene: TRBV6-4
CDR3nt: TGTGCCAGCAGACACCCGGACAGGTTGGGTAACTATGGCTACACCTTC
CDR3aa: CASRHPDRLGNYGYTF

j_gene: TRBJ1-6
d_gene: NA
abundance: NA
v_gene: TRBV27
CDR3nt: TGTGCCAGCAGTCCCCGCGCGGACCTCGGCGGGTCCTATAATTCACCCCTCCACTTT
CDR3aa: CASSPRADLGGSYNSPLHF

j_gene: TRBJ2-1
d_gene: NA
abundance: NA
v_gene: TRBV11-2
CDR3nt: TGTGCCAGCAGCTTGGGTAGCGGTATAATAAAAGACAATGAGCAGTTCTTC
CDR3aa: CASSLGSGIIKDNEQFF

j_gene: TRBJ1-3
d_gene: NA
abundance: medium-sized
v_gene: TRBV30
CDR3nt: TGTGCCTGGAGATTGTTTGGAAACACCATATATTTT
CDR3aa: CAWRLFGNTIYF

j_gene: TRBJ1-1
d_gene: NA
abundance: NA
v_gene: TRBV10-3
CDR3nt: TGTGCCATCAGTGATTATAAGAACACTGAAGCTTTCTTT
CDR3aa: CAISDYKNTEAFF

j_gene: TRBJ1-2
d_gene: NA
abundance: few
v_gene: TRBV6-1
CDR3nt: TGTGCCAACTGGGACCGCTATGGCTACACCTTC
CDR3aa: CANWDRYGYTF

j_gene: TRBJ1-6
d_gene: TRBD1
abundance: NA
v_gene: TRBV6-5
CDR3nt: TGTGCCAGCAGTCGAGAACAGGGGCATCATTCACCCCTCCACTTT
CDR3aa: CASSREQGHHSPLHF

j_gene: TRBJ2-7
d_gene: NA
abundance: NA
v_gene: TRBV9
CDR3nt: TGTGCCAGCAGCGTAGGGGTTACCCTGGCGTACGAGCAGTACTTC
CDR3aa: CASSVGVTLAYEQYF